These 17 T cell receptor beta chains were all obtained from the same sample, sequenced in a study of blood T cell repertoires in COVID-19. Clones were read by immunoSEQ multiplex PCR, and TCRdb kept only the in-frame ones, dropping some. The sample contains 70,000 or so clones, about 87% of which appear only once. The sequencing input was peripheral blood. Receptors were obtained from a woman aged 80 or over with active COVID-19.

The V call is TRBV7-8, the J call TRBJ2-1, with 7 bases that match TRBD1. Unmatched junction bases numbered 9, after V lost 5 bases and J lost 14 bases. Per germline, CDR1 SGHVS and CDR2 FQNEAQ. There are 12 residues in the CDR3. CDR3 bases: TGTGCCAGCAGCCCAGACAGGGTCGTGGAGTTCTTC. Protein sequence: CASSPDRVVEFF.

The chain employs TRBV19 and TRBJ2-1; the match to TRBD2 covers 13 bases. Trimming removed 7 bases from V and 10 bases from J; junction bases left unmatched: 10. The length of the CDR3 is 15 residues. Germline lookup yields CDR1 LNHDA and CDR2 SQIVND (reference sequence). The CDR3 DNA sequence: TGTGCCAGTACCGCGTGGACTAGCGGGAGTTTGGAGCAGTTCTTC. It translates to CASTAWTSGSLEQFF.

The rearrangement joins TRBV7-2 to TRBJ2-1; TRBD2 aligns across 10 bases. CDR1 and CDR2 (germline): SGHTA, FQGNSA. V dropped 3 bases and J dropped 3; count of bases not matched to a gene: 5. CDR3 length: 16 residues. DNA for the CDR3: TGTGCCAGCAGCTTGCGGGGACTAGCGATCTACAATGAGCAGTTCTTC. This gives the protein CASSLRGLAIYNEQFF.

CDR3 sequence: CASSLRQGDGYTF. DNA for the CDR3: TGCGCCAGCAGCCTGCGACAGGGGGATGGCTACACCTTC. The chain has TRBV5-1 and TRBJ1-2; 9 positions agree with TRBD1. The germline gives CDR1 SGHRS, CDR2 YFSETQ. With V trimmed by 4 bases and J by 6 bases, 4 bases remained unmatched. The CDR3 length is 13 residues.

The genes are TRBV15 and TRBJ2-1; 8 bases match TRBD2. The ends lost 3 bases at V and 4 bases at J; junction bases unmatched: 11. The CDR3 length is 17 residues. CDR1 is LNHNV and CDR2 is YYDKDF in the germline V gene (reference sequence). CDR3 in amino acids: CATSSDKGLAVYNEQFF. As DNA, the CDR3 is TGTGCCACCAGCAGCGATAAAGGACTAGCCGTATACAATGAGCAGTTCTTC. Looking up the rest from reference TRBV15 and TRBJ2-1 gives the full variable domain: DAMVIQNPRYQVTQFGKPVTLSCSQTLNHNVMYWYQQKSSQAPKLLFHYYDKDFNNEADTPDNFQSRRPNTSFCFLDIRSPGLGDTAMYLCATSSDKGLAVYNEQFFGPGTRLTVL.

This clone turned up a few times. The chain joins TRBV10-3 to TRBJ1-2; possibly TRBD1 for D (6 bases). The V gene's germline CDR1 is ENHRY and CDR2 SYGVKD. The CDR3 extends over 15 amino acids. V lost 2 bases and J lost 6, with 16 bases in between. CDR3 loop: CAISEGGGAQNGYTF. The CDR3 nucleotides are TGTGCCATCAGTGAGGGTGGGGGGGCTCAGAATGGCTACACCTTC.

This sequence joins TRBV9 and TRBJ1-3, with 7 bases aligning to TRBD1. The CDR3 runs 16 residues. V lost 0 bases, J lost 4 bases, and 7 bases stayed unmatched. Per germline, CDR1 SGDLS and CDR2 YYNGEE. CDR3: CASSVVSRGFGNTIYF. The CDR3 DNA reads as TGTGCCAGCAGCGTAGTCTCCAGGGGGTTCGGAAACACCATATATTTT. The variable domain in full, completed from reference TRBV9 and TRBJ1-3, reads DSGVTQTPKHLITATGQRVTLRCSPRSGDLSVYWYQQSLDQGLQFLIQYYNGEERAKGNILERFSAQQFPDLHSELNLSSLELGDSALYFCASSVVSRGFGNTIYFGEGSWLTVV.

The rearrangement uses TRBV24-1 and TRBJ2-5, with a possible D match to TRBD1 (5 bases). The CDR3 totals 14 residues. CDR1 is KGHDR and CDR2 is SFDVKD in the germline V gene. The ends were cut back, 6 bases at V and 1 base at J, with 11 bases in the middle. Here the CDR3 reads CATSTQGPQETQYF. The CDR3 DNA reads as TGTGCCACCAGTACTCAGGGCCCCCAAGAGACCCAGTACTTC.

The gene calls are TRBV28 and TRBJ2-7; 9 bases are a match to TRBD1. Unmatched junction bases numbered 15, after V lost 9 bases and J lost 9 bases. Germline lookup yields CDR1 MDHEN and CDR2 SYDVKM. The CDR3 contains 14 residues. CDR3 coding DNA: TGTGCCAGTCTAACCCCGGGACAGGGTATCGGGCAGTACTTC. The encoded protein is CASLTPGQGIGQYF.

This clone was seen more than once but under ten times. The chain has TRBV19 and TRBJ2-1; TRBD2 matches at 14 bases. Germline CDR1 is LNHDA and CDR2 is SQIVND (reference sequence). The CDR3 extends over 18 amino acids. J was trimmed by 4 bases and V by 5 bases; bases with no gene match: 10. CDR3 sequence: CASSPGTSGSAQYNEQFF. CDR3 DNA: TGTGCCAGTAGTCCCGGGACTAGCGGGAGCGCACAGTACAATGAGCAGTTCTTC. Based on the CDR3 plus reference TRBV19 and TRBJ2-1, the full variable domain is DGGITQSPKYLFRKEGQNVTLSCEQNLNHDAMYWYRQDPGQGLRLIYYSQIVNDFQKGDIAEGYSVSREKKESFPLTVTSAQKNPTAFYLCASSPGTSGSAQYNEQFFGPGTRLTVL.

The rearrangement joins TRBV19 to TRBJ2-2; no clear D. Germline CDR1 is LNHDA and CDR2 is SQIVND (reference sequence). Trimming cost V 6 bases and J 1 base, with 12 bases left between them. The CDR3 has 15 residues. CDR3 in DNA: TGTGCCAGTAGCCCCGAGACAAGGAACACCGGGGAGCTGTTTTTT. This encodes CASSPETRNTGELFF.

This sequence joins TRBV28 and TRBJ2-3, with TRBD1 as a possible D gene (7 bases). This CDR3 region has 17 residues. Looked up from germline, CDR1 is MDHEN and CDR2 is SYDVKM. Trimming left V 6 bases short and J 4 bases short, with 23 bases between. The CDR3 DNA reads as TGTGCCAGCAGAGGCCCTTACGGGAGAGGGGGCGCAGATACGCAGTATTTT. Its translation: CASRGPYGRGGADTQYF. Using reference TRBV28 and TRBJ2-3 for the parts outside the CDR3, the full variable domain is DVKVTQSSRYLVKRTGEKVFLECVQDMDHENMFWYRQDPGLGLRLIYFSYDVKMKEKGDIPEGYSVSREKKERFSLILESASTNQTSMYLCASRGPYGRGGADTQYFGPGTRLTVL.

The V gene is TRBV6-1, the J gene TRBJ1-2, with 8 bases fitting TRBD1. This CDR3 is 13 amino acids long. Trimming took 3 bases from V and 7 from J; bases not matched to a gene: 4. CDR1 and CDR2 (germline): MNHNS, SASEGT. CDR3 DNA sequence: TGTGCCAGCAGTGACGGACAGGGTGTTGGCTACACCTTC. It translates to CASSDGQGVGYTF.

This sequence joins TRBV7-8 and TRBJ2-1; perhaps TRBD1 as D (5 bases). Germline assignment: CDR1 SGHVS and CDR2 FQNEAQ. V was shortened by 5 bases and J by 3 bases, with 11 bases between the two germline ends. The CDR3 runs to 14 residues. The CDR3 region is CASSLLRGYNEQFF. Written as DNA, the CDR3 is TGTGCCAGCAGCCTCCTTAGGGGCTACAATGAGCAGTTCTTC.

The chain recombines TRBV20-1 with TRBJ2-5; D not resolved. The germline CDR1 and CDR2 sequences are DFQATT and SNEGSKA (reference sequence). Trimming stripped 6 bases from V and 5 bases from J, with 10 bases between. The CDR3 loop spans 11 amino acids. CDR3 protein: CSAHTPETQYF. CDR3 coding DNA: TGCAGTGCCCACACCCCGGAGACCCAGTACTTC.

V usage is TRBV12-3 or TRBV12-4 and J usage is TRBJ2-7, with 9 bases fitting TRBD1. With 8 bases clipped from V and 3 bases from J, the junction kept 5 bases outside the gene matches. This CDR3 contains 13 residues. This CDR3 is CASADRGYYEQYF. DNA of the CDR3: TGTGCCAGCGCGGACAGGGGATACTACGAGCAGTACTTC.

CDR3 protein: CASRNTRQGNNSPLHF. The CDR3 coding sequence is TGTGCCAGCAGAAATACTAGACAGGGGAATAATTCACCCCTCCACTTT. V and J are TRBV28 and TRBJ1-6; 8 positions match TRBD1. CDR1 is MDHEN, CDR2 SYDVKM, per germline. The CDR3 is made up of 16 amino acids. V was pared by 6 bases and J by 5 bases, with 9 bases of the junction left unmatched.